A selection of T cell receptor beta chains follows, all from one sample in a study of blood T cell repertoires in COVID-19. Repertoires were generated with immunoSEQ multiplex PCR, while TCRdb's copy carries only in-frame clones and drops some. The repertoire holds roughly 120,000 clones, with approximately 68% as singletons. The sequencing sample was made of peripheral blood. The receptors were sampled from a woman aged 55-69 years with acute or convalescent COVID-19. Both conserved end residues are part of each CDR3. A D gene is named only where the DNA matches it firmly. Rows may omit the clone size; those that give it use once, few, many or a size class.

>TRBJ1-1|NA|TRBV4-1|once
CASSQALTVNTEAFF
TGCGCCAGCAGCCAAGCCTTGACAGTGAACACTGAAGCTTTCTTT
>TRBJ2-1|TRBD1|TRBV13|NA
CASYLQGKAPHEQFF
TGTGCCAGCTACCTACAGGGGAAGGCACCCCATGAGCAGTTCTTC
>TRBJ2-2|NA|TRBV12-3/TRBV12-4|few
CASSYSPTGELFF
TGTGCCAGCAGTTATAGTCCAACTGGGGAGCTGTTTTTT
>TRBJ1-5|NA|TRBV6-6|once
CASSPRDTTYSNQPQHF
TGTGCCAGCAGTCCCCGGGACACTACCTATAGCAATCAGCCCCAGCATTTT
>TRBJ1-3|TRBD1|TRBV13|few
CASSSWDSSGNTIYF
TGTGCCAGCAGCTCCTGGGACAGCTCTGGAAACACCATATATTTT
>TRBJ1-4|NA|TRBV7-2|NA
CASSYTSATNEKLFF
TGTGCCAGCAGCTACACAAGTGCAACTAATGAAAAACTGTTTTTT
>TRBJ1-3|NA|TRBV5-5|NA
CASSSPVLSGNTIYF
TGTGCCAGCAGCTCCCCGGTCCTCTCTGGAAACACCATATATTTT
>TRBJ1-1|NA|TRBV12-5|NA
CASGSGDGWNTEAFF
TGTGCTAGTGGTTCAGGTGACGGATGGAACACTGAAGCTTTCTTT
>TRBJ2-5|NA|TRBV9|NA
CASSVAGQETQYF
TGTGCCAGCAGCGTAGCAGGACAGGAGACCCAGTACTTC
>TRBJ2-1|NA|TRBV19|NA
CASSPRRWQDNEQFF
TGTGCCAGTAGTCCTCGTCGTTGGCAGGACAATGAGCAGTTCTTC
>TRBJ1-5|NA|TRBV2|few
CASSETWNQPQHF
TGTGCCAGCAGTGAAACATGGAATCAGCCCCAGCATTTT
>TRBJ2-2|NA|TRBV7-2|NA
CASSYGQNTGELFF
TGTGCCAGCAGCTATGGACAAAACACCGGGGAGCTGTTTTTT
>TRBJ1-1|NA|TRBV7-9|few
CASSLGQAERRAFF
TGTGCCAGCAGCTTAGGACAGGCGGAACGGAGGGCTTTCTTT
>TRBJ2-7|TRBD1|TRBV9|NA
CASSRSGTGAYEQYF
TGTGCCAGCAGCCGATCCGGGACAGGGGCCTACGAGCAGTACTTC
>TRBJ2-1|TRBD1|TRBV30|NA
CAWRTGSVHNEQFF
TGTGCCTGGCGGACAGGGAGTGTCCACAATGAGCAGTTCTTC
>TRBJ2-3|NA|TRBV6-2/TRBV6-3|many
CASSYGLRTDTQYF
TGTGCCAGCAGTTATGGACTACGCACAGATACGCAGTATTTT
>TRBJ1-3|NA|TRBV6-5|NA
CASSFQGTGNTIYF
TGTGCCAGCAGTTTTCAGGGGACCGGAAACACCATATATTTT
>TRBJ2-7|NA|TRBV3-1/TRBV3-2|NA
CASSHLTGYEQYF
TGTGCCAGCAGCCACCTAACAGGGTACGAGCAGTACTTC
>TRBJ1-1|NA|TRBV6-6|NA
CASSYLDRFEAFF
TGTGCCAGCAGTTACCTAGACAGGTTCGAAGCTTTCTTT
>TRBJ1-1|TRBD1|TRBV2|NA
CASRGDRATEAFF
TGTGCCAGCAGGGGGGACAGGGCCACTGAAGCTTTCTTT
>TRBJ1-2|NA|TRBV6-6|NA
CASTPAGYGYTF
TGTGCCAGCACCCCAGCAGGGTATGGCTACACCTTC
>TRBJ1-1|TRBD1|TRBV6-6|NA
CASGGQGGTEAFF
TGTGCCAGCGGGGGACAGGGGGGCACTGAAGCTTTCTTT
>TRBJ2-2|NA|TRBV21-1|NA
CASSDRTGYTGELFF
TGTGCCAGCAGCGATCGGACAGGTTACACCGGGGAGCTGTTTTTT
>TRBJ2-7|TRBD1|TRBV5-1|NA
CASSFSPGGRFYEQYF
TGCGCCAGCAGCTTCTCCCCAGGGGGCCGTTTCTACGAGCAGTACTTC
>TRBJ2-2|NA|TRBV3-1/TRBV3-2|few
CASSPHFSRTGELFF
TGTGCCAGCAGCCCACATTTCAGTCGCACCGGGGAGCTGTTTTTT
>TRBJ1-1|NA|TRBV5-5|NA
CASSPDGGVSLTEAFF
TGTGCCAGCAGTCCCGACGGGGGAGTTTCACTCACTGAAGCTTTCTTT
>TRBJ2-3|TRBD2|TRBV27|NA
CASSFRASGGEDTQYF
TGTGCCAGCAGTTTTCGGGCTAGCGGGGGGGAGGATACGCAGTATTTT
>TRBJ2-3|TRBD2|TRBV20-1|NA
CSASYRTRWTDTQYF
TGCAGTGCTAGTTACCGGACTAGGTGGACAGATACGCAGTATTTT
>TRBJ1-2|TRBD1|TRBV10-2|NA
CASRPGQGAYGYTF
TGCGCCAGCAGACCGGGACAGGGAGCTTATGGCTACACCTTC
>TRBJ1-2|TRBD1|TRBV27|NA
CASSRQGWDGYTF
TGTGCCAGCAGCCGACAGGGATGGGATGGCTACACCTTC
>TRBJ1-1|TRBD1|TRBV5-1|NA
CASSWTGAVTEAFF
TGCGCCAGCAGCTGGACAGGGGCAGTCACTGAAGCTTTCTTT
>TRBJ1-2|TRBD1|TRBV18|NA
CASSPEASQGARGYTF
TGTGCCAGCTCACCCGAGGCCTCACAGGGGGCAAGAGGCTACACCTTC
>TRBJ1-1|NA|TRBV18|NA
CASSPTENTEAFF
TGTGCCAGCTCACCGACAGAGAACACTGAAGCTTTCTTT
>TRBJ2-7|TRBD1|TRBV18|NA
CASSQRPLTGDEQYF
TGTGCCAGCTCCCAACGACCCCTAACAGGGGACGAGCAGTACTTC
>TRBJ1-4|NA|TRBV3-1/TRBV3-2|few
CASSQAGGKLNEKLFF
TGTGCCAGCAGCCAAGCCGGGGGTAAGCTTAATGAAAAACTGTTTTTT
>TRBJ1-1|NA|TRBV30|few
CAWNWEEDTEAFF
TGTGCCTGGAATTGGGAGGAGGACACTGAAGCTTTCTTT
>TRBJ1-6|NA|TRBV9|NA
CASSVRGTENSPLHF
TGTGCCAGCAGCGTAAGGGGGACGGAGAATTCACCCCTCCACTTT
>TRBJ1-5|NA|TRBV2|NA
CASIKDTANSNQPQHF
TGTGCCAGCATTAAGGACACCGCCAATAGCAATCAGCCCCAGCATTTT
>TRBJ2-7|NA|TRBV15|NA
CATSRGVRDYEQYF
TGTGCCACCAGCAGAGGGGTCAGGGACTACGAGCAGTACTTC
>TRBJ2-7|TRBD1|TRBV5-1|NA
CASSEGDRTYEQYF
TGCGCCAGCAGCGAGGGGGACAGGACCTACGAGCAGTACTTC
>TRBJ2-3|TRBD2|TRBV11-2|NA
CASSPLAGTPHF
TGTGCCAGCAGCCCATTAGCGGGGACCCCGCATTTT
>TRBJ2-4|TRBD1|TRBV9|NA
CASSEGQGRGKNIQYF
TGTGCCAGCAGCGAGGGACAGGGGAGGGGCAAAAACATTCAGTACTTC
>TRBJ1-1|TRBD1|TRBV12-3/TRBV12-4|NA
CASTYRGRTEAFF
TGTGCCAGCACTTACAGGGGCCGGACTGAAGCTTTCTTT
>TRBJ2-7|NA|TRBV27|NA
CASSGIDRLEQYF
TGTGCCAGCAGTGGAATCGACAGGCTCGAGCAGTACTTC
>TRBJ1-5|NA|TRBV12-2|NA
CASRPRRDRARIQPQHF
TGTGCAAGTCGACCTCGACGGGACAGGGCGAGGATACAGCCCCAGCATTTT
>TRBJ1-4|TRBD1|TRBV27|NA
CASSLFRGLNNEKLFF
TGTGCCAGCAGTTTATTTAGGGGGCTTAATAATGAAAAACTGTTTTTT
>TRBJ2-7|TRBD2|TRBV7-9|NA
CATASSGAGLEQYF
TGTGCCACTGCCTCTAGCGGCGCTGGTTTAGAGCAGTACTTC